These 14 T cell receptor beta chains came from one sample sequenced in a study of tumor and adjacent non-tumor tissue in lung cancer. Three rounds of nested PCR, following a modified ARM-PCR protocol, produced the TCRbeta library. In TCRdb, the multiplex PCR reads were re-called with MiXCR into one record per CDR3 protein. Among some 80,000 distinct CDR3 sequences, 70% to 90% were seen once, and the ten largest hold less than 60%. This sample's RNA came from whole unsorted tissue. This non-tumor lung sample came from over 3 cm beyond the tumor edge. Sequenced input: distant non-tumor lung tissue. These receptors were taken from a man aged 55-75 years with non-small cell lung cancer.

This clonotype was seen just once. The rearrangement joins TRBV5-4 to TRBJ2-3, with a weak D call TRBD2 (6 bases). The V end lost 5 bases, the J end lost 0 bases, and 13 bases lay between the germline ends. Germline CDR1 SGHNT, CDR2 YYREEE (reference sequence). This CDR3 is built from 15 residues. CDR3 region: CASRCGTGSTDTQYF. The DNA for the CDR3 is TGTGCCAGCAGATGCGGGACTGGGAGCACAGATACGCAGTATTTT.

The chain uses TRBV20-1 and TRBJ1-2; D may be TRBD1 (5 bases). Germline-derived CDR1 and CDR2 are DFQATT and SNEGSKA (reference sequence). V was clipped by 8 bases and J by 6 bases, with 19 bases between them. This CDR3 has 13 residues. CDR3 nucleotide sequence: TGCAGTTCTGCCCCAGGGACCACTAATGGCTACACCTTC. Encoded protein: CSSAPGTTNGYTF.

Regarding this clonotype: A much bigger clone sits one base away, suggesting this may be a read error. The chain employs TRBV12-3 or TRBV12-4 and TRBJ1-1; D not resolved. The CDR3 has 16 amino acids. The CDR3: CAISLAYRAGNTEAFF. CDR3 in DNA: TGTGCCATCAGTTTAGCGTATAGGGCTGGGAACACTGAAGCTTTCTTT.

As to this clonotype: Lacking the conserved final phenylalanine or tryptophan, this CDR3 likely reflects a read error. J is TRBJ1-2 and V is TRBV11-2; TRBD1 might be the D (6 bases). Germline-derived CDR1 and CDR2 are SGHAT and FQNNGV. This CDR3 is built from 14 residues. CDR3 DNA sequence: TGTACCAGCAGCGCACAGGGATGGAGCTATGGCTACACCATC. This gives the protein CTSSAQGWSYGYTI.

Turning to this clonotype: Relative to the germline gene, one junction end is altered; a read error may explain this. CDR3 nucleotides: TGTGCCATCCGCTTAGTCGGGAGGGACACTGAAGCTTCCTTT. It translates to CAIRLVGRDTEASF. V is TRBV11-2 and J is TRBJ1-1; TRBD1 might be the D (6 bases). The CDR3 consists of 14 residues. Germline V gene sequence: CDR1 SGHAT, CDR2 FQNNGV. Using reference TRBV11-2 and TRBJ1-1 for the parts outside the CDR3, the full variable domain is EAGVAQSPRYKIIEKRQSVAFWCNPISGHATLYWYQQILGQGPKLLIQFQNNGVVDDSQLPKDRFSAERLKGVDSTLKIQPAKLEDSAVYLCAIRLVGRDTEASFGQGTRLTVV.

The V call is TRBV10-1, the J call TRBJ2-7; 11 bases align to TRBD1. This CDR3 comprises 15 residues. The germline V gene encodes CDR1 WNHNN and CDR2 SYGVQD (reference sequence). With V trimmed by 2 bases and J by 9 bases, 9 bases remained unmatched. The CDR3 bases are TGCGCCAGCAGTGAGGGAGGACAGGGGGCCTACTGGCAGTACTTC. Residues: CASSEGGQGAYWQYF.

The CDR3 DNA follows: TGTGCCAGCAACACGTACCAGGGACCCATGCAGCCCCAGCATTTT. Amino acid sequence: CASNTYQGPMQPQHF. The J gene is TRBJ1-5, the V gene TRBV5-6, with a possible D match to TRBD1 (5 bases). V lost 6 bases and J 7 bases, leaving 20 bases between the germline ends. The germline V gene has CDR1 SGHDT and CDR2 YYEEEE. This CDR3 region has 15 residues. Filled out from reference TRBV5-6 and TRBJ1-5, the complete variable domain reads DAGVTQSPTHLIKTRGQQVTLRCSPKSGHDTVSWYQQALGQGPQFIFQYYEEEERQRGNFPDRFSGHQFPNYSSELNVNALLLGDSALYLCASNTYQGPMQPQHFGDGTRLSIL.

The genes are TRBV6-5 and TRBJ2-7; no clear D gene. Germline CDR1 and CDR2: MNHEY and SVGAGI. V was pared by 8 bases and J by 1 base, with 15 bases between. This CDR3 has 14 amino acids. The CDR3 nucleotides are TGTGCCAGCCGCGGTGACTTCGGTTCCTACGAGCAGTACTTC. Translated: CASRGDFGSYEQYF.

Remarks on this clonotype: One end of the junction is discordant with germline, which a read error may explain. The chain links TRBV11-3 to TRBJ2-2; TRBD2 agrees at 7 bases. CDR1 is SGHNT, CDR2 YENEEA, per germline. The CDR3 is 16 amino acids. The CDR3 loop is CASSLTAGVVTGGLFF. CDR3 coding DNA: TGTGCCAGCAGCTTAACCGCGGGAGTGGTCACCGGGGGGCTGTTTTTT.

In its sample, this clonotype was seen a few times. A read error may be the cause here, since a much bigger clone is one base away. This chain uses TRBV6-6 with TRBJ1-1; unclear D gene. CDR3 length equals 13 residues. CDR1 is MNHNY and CDR2 is SVGAGI in the germline V gene (reference sequence). The CDR3, as DNA: TGTGCCAGCAGTGAATACAAGAACACTGAATCTTTCTTT. Translating gives CASSEYKNTESFF.

This clonotype was picked up one time. Compared with germline, one end of the junction differs, possibly owing to a read error. The chain carries TRBV20-1 and TRBJ2-7, with D possibly being TRBD2 (6 bases). This CDR3 region has 13 residues. Germline V CDR1 and CDR2: DFQATT, SNEGSKA (reference sequence). The CDR3 nucleotides read TGCAGTGCTAGAGAGGAGGGAGCCTACGAACAGTACTTC. Translating gives CSAREEGAYEQYF.

This clonotype is judged medium-sized (0.01 to 0.1%). The chain combines TRBV12-3 or TRBV12-4 with TRBJ2-5; D is unresolved. The CDR3 consists of 14 residues. V lost 2 bases and J lost 1, with 8 bases in between. The CDR3 DNA reads as TGTGCCAGCAGTTTACCGGCGACCCAAGAGACCCAGTACTTC. Translated: CASSLPATQETQYF.

Regarding this clonotype: The germline gene is not matched at one end of the junction; a read error may be the cause. The V gene is TRBV4-3, the J gene TRBJ2-2; D unresolved. The CDR3 has 16 amino acids. The germline V gene has CDR1 LGHNA and CDR2 YSLEER. The CDR3 DNA reads as TGCGCCAGCAACCAAGAATTCAGAACGAACACCGGAGAGCTGTTTTTT. As protein: CASNQEFRTNTGELFF.

The sample holds a few counts of this clonotype. The chain combines TRBV2 with TRBJ1-1; the D gene is possibly TRBD1 (5 bases). The CDR3 spans 15 residues. The germline CDR1 and CDR2 sequences are SNHLY and FYNNEI. Trimming removed 2 bases at V and 3 bases at J, with 13 bases between. CDR3 nucleotides: TGTGCCAGCAGTGAACGTAGGGGATCGGACACTGAAGCTTTCTTT. Encoded protein: CASSERRGSDTEAFF.